Described below is a single TCR beta chain sequence and its context. Its matching antigen is unknown. V shed 5 bases, J shed 5 bases, and the junction held 6 bases outside the gene matches. Germline CDR1 SGHTA, CDR2 FQGNSA. The CDR3 is 15 residues long. Study-wide results and limits: Tumor memory CD4+ T cell TCR gene usage was found to cluster with blood and lymph node memory CD4+ cells and with lymph node naive CD4+ cells.

Semi-nested PCR with Nested Universal Primer A followed constant-region reverse priming of full-length variable regions. TCRdb called the 5' RACE reads again in MiXCR, with one record for every CDR3 protein. The sample lists 50,000 to 65,000 distinct CDR3 sequences; more than 25% were seen once. What was sequenced was tumor-infiltrating memory CD4+ T cells sorted from the breast tumor. As to subset: memory CD4+ T cells, CD4+CD45RO+CD25-. The chain joins TRBV7-2 to TRBJ2-2; 9 bases map to TRBD2. The TCR was taken from a female donor with breast cancer. CDR3 loop: CASSLRTSETGELFF. For the CDR3, the DNA is TGTGCCAGCAGCCTCCGGACTAGCGAAACCGGGGAGCTGTTTTTT.